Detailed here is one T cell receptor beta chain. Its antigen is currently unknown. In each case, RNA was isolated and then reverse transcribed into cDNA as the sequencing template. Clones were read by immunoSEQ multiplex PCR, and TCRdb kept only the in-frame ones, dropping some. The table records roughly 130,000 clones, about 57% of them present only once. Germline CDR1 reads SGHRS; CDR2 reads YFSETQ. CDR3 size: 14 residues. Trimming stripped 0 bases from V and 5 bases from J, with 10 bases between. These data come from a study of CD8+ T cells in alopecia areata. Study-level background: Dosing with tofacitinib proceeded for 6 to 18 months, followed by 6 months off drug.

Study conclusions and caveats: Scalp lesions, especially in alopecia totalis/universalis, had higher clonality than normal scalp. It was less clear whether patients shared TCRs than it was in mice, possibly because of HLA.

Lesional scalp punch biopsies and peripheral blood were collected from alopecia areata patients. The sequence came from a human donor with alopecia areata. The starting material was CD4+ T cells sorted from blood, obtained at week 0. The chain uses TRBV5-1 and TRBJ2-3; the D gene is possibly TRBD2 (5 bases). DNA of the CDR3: TGCGCCAGCAGCTTGGGAGGGTCTGGAGATACGCAGTATTTT. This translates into CASSLGGSGDTQYF.